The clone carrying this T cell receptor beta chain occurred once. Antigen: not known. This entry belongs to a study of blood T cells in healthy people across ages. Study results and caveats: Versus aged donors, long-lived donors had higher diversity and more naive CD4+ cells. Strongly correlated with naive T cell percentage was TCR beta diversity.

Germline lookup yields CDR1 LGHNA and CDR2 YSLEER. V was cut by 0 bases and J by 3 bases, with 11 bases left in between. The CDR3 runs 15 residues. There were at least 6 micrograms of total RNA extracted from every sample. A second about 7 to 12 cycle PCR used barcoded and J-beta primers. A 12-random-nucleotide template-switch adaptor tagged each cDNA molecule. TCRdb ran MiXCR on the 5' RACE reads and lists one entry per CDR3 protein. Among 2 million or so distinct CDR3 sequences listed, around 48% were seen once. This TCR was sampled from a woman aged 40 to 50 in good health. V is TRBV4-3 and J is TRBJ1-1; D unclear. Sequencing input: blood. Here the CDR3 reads CASSQDLRTDTEAFF. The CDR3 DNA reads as TGCGCCAGCAGCCAAGATTTGAGAACAGACACTGAAGCTTTCTTT.